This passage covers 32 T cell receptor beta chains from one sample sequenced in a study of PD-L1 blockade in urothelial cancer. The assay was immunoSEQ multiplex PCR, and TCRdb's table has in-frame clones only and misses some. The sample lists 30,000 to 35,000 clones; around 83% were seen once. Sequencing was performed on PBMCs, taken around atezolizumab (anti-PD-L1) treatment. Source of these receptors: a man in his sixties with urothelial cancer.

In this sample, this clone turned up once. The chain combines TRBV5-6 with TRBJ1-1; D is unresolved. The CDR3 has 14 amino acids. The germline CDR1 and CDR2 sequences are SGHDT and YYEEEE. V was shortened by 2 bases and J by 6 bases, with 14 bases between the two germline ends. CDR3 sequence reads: CASSFRSARAEAFF. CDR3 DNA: TGTGCCAGCAGCTTTCGCTCGGCTCGGGCTGAAGCTTTCTTT.

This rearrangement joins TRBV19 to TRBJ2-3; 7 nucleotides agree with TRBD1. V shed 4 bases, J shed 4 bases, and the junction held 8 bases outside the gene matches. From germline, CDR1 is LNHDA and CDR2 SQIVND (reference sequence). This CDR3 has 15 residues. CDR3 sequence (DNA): TGTGCCAGTAGTAAGACAGGGACGCACCCAGATACGCAGTATTTT. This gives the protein CASSKTGTHPDTQYF.

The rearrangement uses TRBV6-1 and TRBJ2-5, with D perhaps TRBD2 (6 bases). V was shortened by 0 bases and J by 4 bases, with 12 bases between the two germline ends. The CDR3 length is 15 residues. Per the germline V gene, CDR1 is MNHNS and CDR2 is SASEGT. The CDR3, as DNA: TGTGCCAGCAGTGAAGCGCTTCTGGGGGGAGAGACCCAGTACTTC. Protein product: CASSEALLGGETQYF.

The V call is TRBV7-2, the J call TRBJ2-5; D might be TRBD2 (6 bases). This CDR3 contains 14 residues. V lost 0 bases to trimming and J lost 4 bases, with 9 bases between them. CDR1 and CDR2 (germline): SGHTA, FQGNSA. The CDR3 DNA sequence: TGTGCCAGCAGCTTAGCGCGGGGCGGAGAGACCCAGTACTTC. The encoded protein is CASSLARGGETQYF.

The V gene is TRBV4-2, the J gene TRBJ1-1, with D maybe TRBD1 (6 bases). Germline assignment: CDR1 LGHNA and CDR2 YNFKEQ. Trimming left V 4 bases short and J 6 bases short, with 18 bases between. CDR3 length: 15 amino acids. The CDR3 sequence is CASSPLGGLSAEAFF. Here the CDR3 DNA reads TGTGCCAGCAGCCCGTTAGGGGGTCTGAGCGCTGAAGCTTTCTTT.

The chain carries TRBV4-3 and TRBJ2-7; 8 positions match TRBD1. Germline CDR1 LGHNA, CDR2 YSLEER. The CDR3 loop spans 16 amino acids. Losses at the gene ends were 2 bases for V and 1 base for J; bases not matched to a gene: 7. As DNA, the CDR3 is TGCGCCAGCAGCCAATCAGCTACAGGGGGGTCCTACGAGCAGTACTTC. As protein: CASSQSATGGSYEQYF.

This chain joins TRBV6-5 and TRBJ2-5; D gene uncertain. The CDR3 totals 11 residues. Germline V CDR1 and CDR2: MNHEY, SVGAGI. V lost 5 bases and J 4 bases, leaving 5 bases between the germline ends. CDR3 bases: TGTGCCAGCAGTCAATTAGAGACCCAGTACTTC. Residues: CASSQLETQYF.

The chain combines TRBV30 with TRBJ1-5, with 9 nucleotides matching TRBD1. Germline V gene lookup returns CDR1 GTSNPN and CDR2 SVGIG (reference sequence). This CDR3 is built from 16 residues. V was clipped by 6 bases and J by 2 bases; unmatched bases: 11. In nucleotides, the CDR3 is TGTGCCTGTACGACAGGGGGTCGCGAAGGCAATCAGCCCCAGCATTTT. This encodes CACTTGGREGNQPQHF.

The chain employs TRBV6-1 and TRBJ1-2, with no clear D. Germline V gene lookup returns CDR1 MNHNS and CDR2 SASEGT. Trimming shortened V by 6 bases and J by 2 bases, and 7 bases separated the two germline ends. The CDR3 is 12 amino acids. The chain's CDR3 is CASRQVNYGYTF. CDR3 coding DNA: TGTGCCAGCAGGCAGGTCAACTATGGCTACACCTTC.

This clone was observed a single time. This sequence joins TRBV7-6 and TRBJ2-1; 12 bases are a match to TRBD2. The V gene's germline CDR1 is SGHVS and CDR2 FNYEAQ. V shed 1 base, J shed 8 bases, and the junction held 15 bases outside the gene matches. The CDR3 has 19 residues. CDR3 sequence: CASSLGPSGRGGPEDEQFF. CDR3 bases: TGTGCCAGCAGCTTAGGTCCTAGCGGGAGGGGGGGTCCGGAGGATGAGCAGTTCTTC.

CDR3 amino acids: CASSPRDMNTEAFF. CDR3 DNA sequence: TGTGCCAGCAGCCCCCGGGACATGAACACTGAAGCTTTCTTT. The V gene is TRBV4-2, the J gene TRBJ1-1; tentatively, D is TRBD1 (6 bases). Deletions cut 4 bases from V and 0 bases from J, with 9 bases between. This CDR3 is built from 14 residues. CDR1 is LGHNA, CDR2 YNFKEQ, per germline.

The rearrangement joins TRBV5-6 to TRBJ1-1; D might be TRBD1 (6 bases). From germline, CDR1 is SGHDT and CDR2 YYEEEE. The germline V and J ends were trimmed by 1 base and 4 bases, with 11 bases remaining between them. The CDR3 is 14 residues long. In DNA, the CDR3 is TGTGCCAGCAGCTTGAGGGGGGGGACCACTGAAGCTTTCTTT. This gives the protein CASSLRGGTTEAFF.

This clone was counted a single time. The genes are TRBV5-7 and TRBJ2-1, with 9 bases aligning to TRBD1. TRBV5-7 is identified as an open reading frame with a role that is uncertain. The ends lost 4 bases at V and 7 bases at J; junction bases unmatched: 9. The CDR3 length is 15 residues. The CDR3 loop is CASSAGTGFWNEQFF. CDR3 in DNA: TGTGCCAGCAGCGCCGGGACAGGGTTCTGGAATGAGCAGTTCTTC.

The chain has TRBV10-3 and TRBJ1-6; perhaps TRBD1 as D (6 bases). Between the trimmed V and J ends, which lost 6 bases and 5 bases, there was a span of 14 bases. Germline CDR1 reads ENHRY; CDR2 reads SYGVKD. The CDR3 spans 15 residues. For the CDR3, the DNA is TGTGCCATCAGCGATGGACAGTCCGATAATTCACCCCTCCACTTT. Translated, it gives CAISDGQSDNSPLHF.

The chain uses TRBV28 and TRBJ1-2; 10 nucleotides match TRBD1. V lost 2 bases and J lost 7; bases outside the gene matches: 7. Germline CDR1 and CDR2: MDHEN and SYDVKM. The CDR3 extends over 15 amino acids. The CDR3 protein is CASSLTGTGVSGYTF. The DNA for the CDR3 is TGTGCCAGCAGTTTAACCGGGACAGGGGTCAGTGGCTACACCTTC.

CDR3 residues: CASSPGQGRDQPQHF. The CDR3 DNA sequence: TGTGCCAGCAGCCCAGGACAGGGTAGGGATCAGCCCCAGCATTTT. The V gene is TRBV7-6, the J gene TRBJ1-5, with TRBD1 identical over 8 bases. Germline-derived CDR1 and CDR2 are SGHVS and FNYEAQ. This CDR3 has 15 residues. V gave up 5 bases and J gave up 5 bases; unmatched junction bases: 8.

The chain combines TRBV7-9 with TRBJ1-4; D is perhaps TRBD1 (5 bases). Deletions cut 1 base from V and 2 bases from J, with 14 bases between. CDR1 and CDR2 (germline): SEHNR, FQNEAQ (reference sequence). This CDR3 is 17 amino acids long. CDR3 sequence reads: CASSLVQGGSTNEKLFF. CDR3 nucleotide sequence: TGTGCCAGCAGCTTAGTGCAGGGCGGGAGCACTAATGAAAAACTGTTTTTT.

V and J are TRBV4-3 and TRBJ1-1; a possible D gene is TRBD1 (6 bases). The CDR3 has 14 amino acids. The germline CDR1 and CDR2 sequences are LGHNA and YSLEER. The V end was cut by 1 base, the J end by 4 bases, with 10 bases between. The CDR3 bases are TGCGCCAGCAGCCAAGCCGGGACAACCACTGAAGCTTTCTTT. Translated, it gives CASSQAGTTTEAFF.

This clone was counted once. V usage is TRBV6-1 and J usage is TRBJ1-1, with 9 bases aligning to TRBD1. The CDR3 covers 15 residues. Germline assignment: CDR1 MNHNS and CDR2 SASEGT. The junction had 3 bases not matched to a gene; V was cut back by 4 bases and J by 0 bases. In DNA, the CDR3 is TGTGCCAGCAGTGTAGGACAGGGGATGAACACTGAAGCTTTCTTT. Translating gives CASSVGQGMNTEAFF.

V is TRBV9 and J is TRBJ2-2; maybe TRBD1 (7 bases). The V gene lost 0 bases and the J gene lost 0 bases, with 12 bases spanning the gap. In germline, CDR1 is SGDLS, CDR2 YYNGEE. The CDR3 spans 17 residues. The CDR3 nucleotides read TGTGCCAGCAGCGTAGGAGGAGGGGGCTCGAACACCGGGGAGCTGTTTTTT. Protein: CASSVGGGGSNTGELFF.

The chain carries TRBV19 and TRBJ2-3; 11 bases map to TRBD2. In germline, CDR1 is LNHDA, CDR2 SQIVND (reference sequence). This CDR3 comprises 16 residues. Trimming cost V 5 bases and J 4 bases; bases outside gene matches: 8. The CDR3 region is CASSHGTSGTSDTQYF. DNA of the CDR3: TGTGCCAGTAGTCACGGGACTAGCGGTACTTCAGATACGCAGTATTTT.

Here the CDR3 reads CSAQDSHTQYF. In DNA, the CDR3 is TGCAGTGCTCAGGACAGCCATACGCAGTATTTT. This chain uses TRBV20-1 with TRBJ2-3; weak D call: TRBD1 (6 bases). The CDR3 totals 11 residues. V was clipped by 5 bases and J by 7 bases, with 10 bases between them. Per germline, CDR1 DFQATT and CDR2 SNEGSKA (reference sequence).

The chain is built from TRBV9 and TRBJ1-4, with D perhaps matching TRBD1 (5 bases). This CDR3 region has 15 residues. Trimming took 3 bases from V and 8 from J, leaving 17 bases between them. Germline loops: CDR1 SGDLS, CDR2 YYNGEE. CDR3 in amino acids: CASSAWISGGEKLFF. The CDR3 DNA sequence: TGTGCCAGCAGCGCTTGGATTAGTGGGGGGGAAAAACTGTTTTTT.

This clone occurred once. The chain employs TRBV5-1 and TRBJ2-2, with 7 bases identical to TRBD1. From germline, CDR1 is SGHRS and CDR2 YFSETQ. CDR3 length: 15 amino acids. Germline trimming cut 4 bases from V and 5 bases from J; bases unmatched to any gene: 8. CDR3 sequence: CASSLRQGGTGELFF. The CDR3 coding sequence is TGCGCCAGCAGCCTCCGACAGGGTGGGACCGGGGAGCTGTTTTTT.

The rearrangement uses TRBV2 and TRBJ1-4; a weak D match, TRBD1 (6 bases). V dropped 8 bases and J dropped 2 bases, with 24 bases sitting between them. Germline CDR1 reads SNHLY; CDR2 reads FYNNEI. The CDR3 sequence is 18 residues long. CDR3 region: CASRGGGGGRGTNEKLFF. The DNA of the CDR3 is TGTGCCAGCCGGGGGGGTGGTGGGGGCCGTGGGACTAATGAAAAACTGTTTTTT.

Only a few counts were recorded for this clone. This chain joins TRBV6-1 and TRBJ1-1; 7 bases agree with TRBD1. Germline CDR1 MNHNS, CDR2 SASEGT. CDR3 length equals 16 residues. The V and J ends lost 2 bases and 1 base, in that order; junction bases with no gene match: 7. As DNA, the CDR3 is TGTGCCAGCAGTGAATTAAGGGGGCGGGCGAACACTGAAGCTTTCTTT. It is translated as CASSELRGRANTEAFF.

CDR3 protein: CASSVGAGSFTDTQYF. CDR3 sequence (DNA): TGTGCCAGCAGCGTAGGAGCGGGATCTTTCACAGATACGCAGTATTTT. The rearrangement joins TRBV9 to TRBJ2-3, with 7 bases matching TRBD2. The CDR3 covers 16 residues. Germline values: CDR1 SGDLS, CDR2 YYNGEE. The ends lost 0 bases at V and 2 bases at J; junction bases unmatched: 6.

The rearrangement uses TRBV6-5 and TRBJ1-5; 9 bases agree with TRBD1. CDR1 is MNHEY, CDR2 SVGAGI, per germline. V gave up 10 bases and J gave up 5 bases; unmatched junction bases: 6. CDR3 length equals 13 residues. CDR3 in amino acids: CATGQGFHQPQHF. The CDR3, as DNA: TGTGCCACCGGACAGGGGTTCCATCAGCCCCAGCATTTT.

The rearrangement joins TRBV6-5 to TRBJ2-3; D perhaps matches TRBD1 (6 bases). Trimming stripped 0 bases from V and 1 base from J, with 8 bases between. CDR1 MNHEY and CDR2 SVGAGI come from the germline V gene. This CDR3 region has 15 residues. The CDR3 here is CASSYSPGGTDTQYF. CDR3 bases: TGTGCCAGCAGTTACTCGCCAGGGGGCACAGATACGCAGTATTTT.

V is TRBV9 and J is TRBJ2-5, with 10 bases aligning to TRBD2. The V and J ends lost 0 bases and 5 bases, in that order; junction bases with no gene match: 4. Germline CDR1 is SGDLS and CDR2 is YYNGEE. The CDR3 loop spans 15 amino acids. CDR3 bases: TGTGCCAGCAGCGTAGGTAGCGGGGGGCTGGAGACCCAGTACTTC. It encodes CASSVGSGGLETQYF.

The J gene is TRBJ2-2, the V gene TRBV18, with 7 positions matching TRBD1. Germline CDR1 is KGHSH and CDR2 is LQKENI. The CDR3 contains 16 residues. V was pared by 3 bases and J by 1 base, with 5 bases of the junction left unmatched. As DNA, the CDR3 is TGTGCCAGCTCACCGGCGAGGGGGCTGAACACCGGGGAGCTGTTTTTT. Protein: CASSPARGLNTGELFF.

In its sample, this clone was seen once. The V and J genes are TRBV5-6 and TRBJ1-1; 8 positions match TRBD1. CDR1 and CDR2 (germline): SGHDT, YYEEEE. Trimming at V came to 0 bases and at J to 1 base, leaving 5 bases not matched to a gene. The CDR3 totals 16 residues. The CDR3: CASSLGLGTGNTEAFF. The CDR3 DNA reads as TGTGCCAGCAGCTTGGGCCTTGGGACAGGGAACACTGAAGCTTTCTTT. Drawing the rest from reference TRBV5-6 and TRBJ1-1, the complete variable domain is DAGVTQSPTHLIKTRGQQVTLRCSPKSGHDTVSWYQQALGQGPQFIFQYYEEEERQRGNFPDRFSGHQFPNYSSELNVNALLLGDSALYLCASSLGLGTGNTEAFFGQGTRLTVV.